One and the same sample provided the 8 T cell receptor beta chains below, sequenced in a study of CD8 T cells in ankylosing spondylitis. Study-wide points: Typical of ankylosing spondylitis blood, it appeared, was a TCR beta motif of under 10 highly homologous variants.

TCRdb reanalysed the 5' RACE reads using MiXCR and keeps one entry per CDR3 protein. The repertoire holds hundreds of thousands of distinct CDR3 sequences, with 15% to 20% as singletons. For these TCRs, the target antigens are not known. The specimen was blood, either unsorted or a sorted T cell fraction (not recorded which). These receptor sequences come from a male donor with ankylosing spondylitis.

This clonotype has only a few counts. This chain links TRBV5-1 with TRBJ2-7; 10 bases match TRBD2. The CDR3 spans 15 residues. The J segment lost 7 bases and the V segment lost 0 bases, leaving 7 bases of the junction unmatched. Germline CDR1 and CDR2: SGHRS and YFSETQ. Here the CDR3 reads CASSLVAGGQEEQYF. CDR3 DNA sequence: TGCGCCAGCAGCTTGGTAGCGGGGGGCCAGGAGGAGCAGTACTTC.

V usage is TRBV11-2 and J usage is TRBJ2-3; tentative D call: TRBD2 (6 bases). V was clipped by 5 bases and J by 0 bases, with 27 bases between them. The length of the CDR3 is 20 residues. Germline loops: CDR1 SGHAT, CDR2 FQNNGV. Written as DNA, the CDR3 is TGTGCCAGCAGCCGGCCCCGAGATGTCGGGAGAGCACTCAGCACAGATACGCAGTATTTT. Its translation: CASSRPRDVGRALSTDTQYF.

This clonotype was seen a handful of times. The chain uses TRBV5-1 and TRBJ1-5, with D maybe TRBD1 (6 bases). CDR1 is SGHRS and CDR2 is YFSETQ in the germline V gene. Trimming took off 4 bases at V and 7 bases at J, with 12 bases between the two ends. The CDR3 is made up of 13 amino acids. The CDR3 is CASSGGPQQPQHF. The CDR3 nucleotides are TGCGCCAGCAGCGGGGGCCCCCAACAGCCCCAGCATTTT.

The V gene is TRBV7-2, the J gene TRBJ2-3; 10 bases agree with TRBD2. Germline V gene lookup returns CDR1 SGHTA and CDR2 FQGNSA. The CDR3 covers 19 residues. Unmatched junction bases numbered 10, after V lost 1 base and J lost 0 bases. The CDR3 spells CASSLGRTSGYISTDTQYF. DNA of the CDR3: TGTGCCAGCAGCTTAGGGCGGACTAGCGGTTACATTAGCACAGATACGCAGTATTTT.

In its sample, this clonotype was seen once. The chain uses TRBV20-1 and TRBJ1-4; possibly TRBD1 for D (5 bases). CDR1 and CDR2 from the germline V gene are DFQATT and SNEGSKA (reference sequence). The V end was cut by 0 bases, the J end by 0 bases, with 17 bases between. The CDR3 sequence is 18 residues long. The CDR3 here is CSARDRGWGTATNEKLFF. The CDR3 region has the DNA TGCAGTGCTAGAGATCGGGGGTGGGGGACCGCAACTAATGAAAAACTGTTTTTT.

The genes are TRBV28 and TRBJ1-4, with TRBD1 matching over 8 bases. The CDR3 extends over 12 amino acids. The germline CDR1 and CDR2 sequences are MDHEN and SYDVKM. V was clipped by 7 bases and J by 8 bases; unmatched bases: 3. CDR3 amino acids: CASNQGAEKLFF. The CDR3 region has the DNA TGTGCCAGCAACCAGGGGGCCGAAAAACTGTTTTTT.

The chain links TRBV18 to TRBJ1-1; D is unresolved. V lost 2 bases, J lost 1 base, and 11 bases lay in between. The length of the CDR3 is 15 residues. Germline V CDR1 and CDR2: KGHSH, LQKENI. The DNA for the CDR3 is TGTGCCAGCTCACCATTGGGAGAGGCGAACACTGAAGCTTTCTTT. Protein: CASSPLGEANTEAFF.

This clonotype appeared a few times. The chain recombines TRBV7-9 with TRBJ2-3, with a tentative D call TRBD2 (5 bases). The ends were cut back, 1 base at V and 0 bases at J, with 11 bases in the middle. The CDR3 spans 16 residues. The germline CDR1 and CDR2 sequences are SEHNR and FQNEAQ (reference sequence). CDR3 DNA sequence: TGTGCCAGCAGCTTAGGTCTCGACTATAGCACAGATACGCAGTATTTT. Translation: CASSLGLDYSTDTQYF.